Presented here are 17 T cell receptor beta chains from one specimen sequenced in a study of vaccination effects on CD4 cells after COVID-19 (dated by TCRdb to between 2021 and 2022). The protocol used for the library was the immunoSEQ multiplex PCR assay. TCRdb re-hosts the immuneACCESS table, in-frame sequences only. Its copies lack some clones; in the studies checked, an unresolved V gene accounts for under half of them, and the cause for the rest is not known. The sample data list around 46,000 clones, and 74% of these were observed just once. Less than 15% of the sample rests with the top ten. The antigens for these receptors are not known. In the ViraFEST assay, PBMC were stimulated with viral peptide pools, and TCR sequencing was then used to find antigen-specific CD4+ T cell clonotypes based on their expansion. After around eleven days of culture, CD4+ T cells were isolated with the EasySep CD4+ T cell isolation kit. Each participant received two doses of an mRNA SARS-CoV-2 vaccine, either BNT162b2 or mRNA-1273.

The sample here was CD4+ T cells from PBMCs cultured with HCoV-OC43 spike peptides, taken after COVID-19 vaccination. Interpreted using the paper, the cell subset or site label stands for: HCoV-OC43 spike overlapping peptide pool stimulation. The receptors derive from a human donor who received a COVID-19 vaccine.

The genes are TRBV7-9 and TRBJ2-7; D is perhaps TRBD1 (5 bases). CDR3 length: 15 amino acids. Trimming removed 4 bases from V and 0 bases from J, with 13 bases in between. CDR1 SEHNR and CDR2 FQNEAQ come from the germline V gene (reference sequence). As DNA, the CDR3 is TGTGCCAGCAGCTATCAGGGCCCCAGCTCCTACGAGCAGTACTTC. Protein sequence: CASSYQGPSSYEQYF. Full variable domain (remainder filled in from reference TRBV7-9 and TRBJ2-7): DTGVSQNPRHKITKRGQNVTFRCDPISEHNRLYWYRQTLGQGPEFLTYFQNEAQLEKSRLLSDRFSAERPKGSFSTLEIQRTEQGDSAMYLCASSYQGPSSYEQYFGPGTRLTVT.

The chain carries TRBV5-4 and TRBJ2-1, with 8 bases matching TRBD2. This CDR3 has 15 residues. V shed 2 bases, J shed 9 bases, and the junction held 10 bases outside the gene matches. The germline gives CDR1 SGHNT, CDR2 YYREEE (reference sequence). The CDR3 region is CASSFGAGGIGEQFF. The CDR3 region has the DNA TGTGCCAGCAGCTTTGGGGCGGGAGGTATTGGTGAGCAGTTCTTC.

In its sample, this clone was seen once. The chain employs TRBV9 and TRBJ1-1, with 7 bases matching TRBD1. CDR1 is SGDLS, CDR2 YYNGEE, per germline. The length of the CDR3 is 13 residues. Unmatched junction bases numbered 9, after V lost 2 bases and J lost 11 bases. CDR3 residues: CASSVTGARTAFF. The DNA for the CDR3 is TGTGCCAGCAGCGTCACAGGGGCAAGGACGGCTTTCTTT.

CDR3: CARGTDSPGANVLTF. The CDR3 DNA reads TGTGCCAGAGGAACAGACTCTCCTGGGGCCAACGTCCTGACTTTC. V gene TRBV6-5 combines with J gene TRBJ2-6; D unclear. In germline, CDR1 is MNHEY, CDR2 SVGAGI. V was clipped by 9 bases and J by 2 bases, with 14 bases between them. The length of the CDR3 is 15 residues.

The CDR3 DNA follows: TGTGCCAGCAGCCCCGGGACAGGGGGCTCCTACGAGCAGTACTTC. Translation gives CASSPGTGGSYEQYF. The chain employs TRBV3-1 (or the pseudogene TRBV3-2) and TRBJ2-7; 11 bases agree with TRBD1. With V trimmed by 4 bases and J by 0 bases, 2 bases remained unmatched. The CDR3 loop spans 15 amino acids. The germline CDR1 and CDR2 sequences are LGHDT and YNNKEL (reference sequence).

The chain is built from TRBV5-6 and TRBJ2-5; unclear D gene. Trimming removed 1 base at V and 1 base at J, with 8 bases between. Germline-derived CDR1 and CDR2 are SGHDT and YYEEEE. The CDR3 is 14 residues long. The DNA of the CDR3 is TGTGCCAGCAGCTTGTACACGACCCAAGAGACCCAGTACTTC. Amino acids: CASSLYTTQETQYF.

The chain recombines TRBV10-3 with TRBJ2-7; TRBD2 agrees at 11 bases. Per germline, CDR1 ENHRY and CDR2 SYGVKD. Losses at the gene ends were 9 bases for V and 6 bases for J; bases not matched to a gene: 7. This CDR3 comprises 13 residues. CDR3: CAIRLAGSFEQYF. CDR3 sequence (DNA): TGTGCCATTCGACTAGCGGGGAGTTTCGAGCAGTACTTC.

V usage is TRBV5-6 and J usage is TRBJ1-2, with TRBD1 matching 9 bases. The CDR3 length is 14 residues. The trim removed 4 bases at V and 5 bases at J, leaving 6 bases unmatched. The germline V gene encodes CDR1 SGHDT and CDR2 YYEEEE. The CDR3 sequence: CASSNGTGPYGYTF. CDR3 sequence (DNA): TGTGCCAGCAGCAATGGGACAGGGCCTTATGGCTACACCTTC. The variable domain in full, completed from reference TRBV5-6 and TRBJ1-2, reads DAGVTQSPTHLIKTRGQQVTLRCSPKSGHDTVSWYQQALGQGPQFIFQYYEEEERQRGNFPDRFSGHQFPNYSSELNVNALLLGDSALYLCASSNGTGPYGYTFGSGTRLTVV.

This clone was observed a handful of times. CDR3 DNA: TGTGCCAGCCCCCCTGAGCCGACAGGGAACACTGAAGCTTTCTTT. This sequence encodes CASPPEPTGNTEAFF. The chain uses TRBV2 and TRBJ1-1, with a weak D call TRBD1 (6 bases). The CDR3 is made up of 15 amino acids. Germline V gene sequence: CDR1 SNHLY, CDR2 FYNNEI. Between the trimmed V and J ends, which lost 8 bases and 1 base, there was a span of 17 bases.

The CDR3: CASSQNLGRTSYEQYF. In DNA form, the CDR3 reads TGCGCCAGCAGCCAAAACCTCGGACGGACTTCCTACGAGCAGTACTTC. This chain uses TRBV5-1 with TRBJ2-7; maybe TRBD2 (5 bases). This CDR3 contains 16 residues. Germline V gene sequence: CDR1 SGHRS, CDR2 YFSETQ. Trimming removed 4 bases at V and 1 base at J, with 18 bases between.

The V gene is TRBV6-1, the J gene TRBJ2-3, with TRBD2 identical over 9 bases. The length of the CDR3 is 16 residues. V lost 1 base and J lost 4; bases outside the gene matches: 6. The V gene's germline CDR1 is MNHNS and CDR2 SASEGT. CDR3 nucleotides: TGTGCCAGCAGTGAAGTTAGCGGGAGTTTCGCAGATACGCAGTATTTT. Translation: CASSEVSGSFADTQYF.

This clone was picked up one time. This sequence joins TRBV11-2 and TRBJ2-1; D is perhaps TRBD1 (6 bases). The CDR3 has 15 amino acids. V dropped 3 bases and J dropped 5 bases, with 14 bases sitting between them. Germline values: CDR1 SGHAT, CDR2 FQNNGV. CDR3 loop: CASSFAAGVNNEQFF. The CDR3 DNA is TGTGCCAGCAGCTTTGCAGCAGGGGTAAACAATGAGCAGTTCTTC.

The rearrangement joins TRBV4-1 to TRBJ2-3; TRBD2 aligns across 9 bases. CDR1 and CDR2 from the germline V gene are MGHRA and YSYEKL. V gave up 0 bases and J gave up 0 bases; unmatched junction bases: 7. The CDR3 has 18 residues. The CDR3 spells CASSQEVLLAGSTDTQYF. The CDR3 DNA is TGCGCCAGCAGCCAAGAAGTCCTACTAGCGGGCAGCACAGATACGCAGTATTTT.

This clone was observed a handful of times. The V call is TRBV20-1, the J call TRBJ1-1; D uncertain. CDR1 and CDR2 from the germline V gene are DFQATT and SNEGSKA (reference sequence). The CDR3 spans 15 residues. Trimming took 3 bases from V and 3 from J, leaving 17 bases between them. The CDR3 DNA sequence: TGCAGTGCTAGTACCGGCAGACAAGGCGACACTGAAGCTTTCTTT. Its translation: CSASTGRQGDTEAFF.

This clone appeared a few times. V is TRBV6-5 and J is TRBJ2-5; D might be TRBD1 (6 bases). Germline-derived CDR1 and CDR2 are MNHEY and SVGAGI. This CDR3 contains 13 residues. The V end lost 7 bases, the J end lost 5 bases, and 14 bases lay between the germline ends. The CDR3 DNA reads TGTGCCAGCAATCGACAGGTGTCGGAGACCCAGTACTTC. It specifies CASNRQVSETQYF.

This clone was seen many times. This chain links TRBV7-8 with TRBJ2-1; D possibly corresponds to TRBD1 (6 bases). Trimming shortened V by 5 bases and J by 4 bases, and 18 bases separated the two germline ends. Looked up from germline, CDR1 is SGHVS and CDR2 is FQNEAQ. The CDR3 runs to 16 residues. The CDR3 reads CASSPLQGIFYNEQFF. CDR3 DNA sequence: TGTGCCAGCAGCCCCTTACAGGGTATCTTTTACAATGAGCAGTTCTTC.

The V gene is TRBV5-1, the J gene TRBJ2-4; D ambiguous. The V end was cut by 0 bases, the J end by 8 bases, with 9 bases between. CDR1 SGHRS and CDR2 YFSETQ come from the germline V gene. The CDR3 is 13 amino acids. The chain's CDR3 is CASSLEGLDIQYF. The CDR3 bases are TGCGCCAGCAGCTTGGAAGGGTTGGACATTCAGTACTTC.